Sequencing of this T cell receptor (beta chain) was carried out in a study of T cell responses to AZD1222 COVID-19 vaccine. The study's findings and limits: With two AZD1222 doses given, Spike-specific TCR breadth and depth both rose. Regions left unmutated in variants are reportedly the target of nearly half of spike-specific TCRs.

Regarding this clone: Its antigen remains unknown.

This CDR3 contains 15 residues. Germline V lookup: CDR1 SNHLY, CDR2 FYNNEI. V shed 4 bases, J shed 3 bases, and the junction held 4 bases outside the gene matches. TCRdb's copy holds only in-frame clones and misses some; the assay was immunoSEQ multiplex PCR. The sample carries about 170,000 clones, 80% to 95% recorded once. The specimen comprised peripheral blood, sampled on day 0 of AZD1222 vaccination. This clonotype originated in an adult in good health. The chain carries TRBV2 and TRBJ2-2; 8 bases are a match to TRBD1. DNA for the CDR3: TGTGCCAGCAGTGTAGACAGGGGTTACACCGGGGAGCTGTTTTTT. Amino acids: CASSVDRGYTGELFF.